Sequencing of this T cell receptor (beta chain) was carried out in a study of memory CD8 T cells in hepatitis C reinfection. Time point meaning: pre-reinfection, 55 to 20 weeks before reinfection detection. No in vitro expansion preceded TCR sequencing of the sorted cells. Losses at the gene ends were 8 bases for V and 5 bases for J; bases not matched to a gene: 14. The CDR3 is made up of 15 amino acids. Germline CDR1 and CDR2: SNHLY and FYNNEI. Sequenced by immunoSEQ multiplex PCR; TCRdb stores in-frame clones only, minus some. The sample holds 45,000 to 65,000 clones, roughly 89% seen once. The material sequenced was naive CD8+ T cells sorted from blood. This TCR was recovered from a man between 18 and 35 years old with hepatitis C virus infection. This chain links TRBV2 with TRBJ2-7; TRBD2 agrees at 8 bases. CDR3 amino acids: CASWAGSGSRHEQYF. Written as DNA, the CDR3 is TGTGCCAGCTGGGCTGGGAGCGGGAGCAGGCACGAGCAGTACTTC.